Each of the 32 T cell receptor beta chains below was sequenced from the same sample in a study of cytomegalovirus exposure and HLA in healthy donors. Clones were read by immunoSEQ multiplex PCR, and TCRdb kept only the in-frame ones, dropping some. The data contain about 160,000 clones, 86% of them seen just once; the ten biggest clones take up approximately 5%. The sample was PBMCs. The receptors come from a woman aged 25 to 45 in good health and CMV-seronegative.

This sequence joins TRBV5-4 and TRBJ2-5, with TRBD2 matching over 7 bases. V shed 0 bases and J 5 bases; nucleotides not matched to a gene: 4. This CDR3 region has 14 residues. CDR1 is SGHNT, CDR2 YYREEE, per germline (reference sequence). CDR3 bases: TGTGCCAGCAGCTTGGTGGGGGGGTTGGAGACCCAGTACTTC. Amino acids: CASSLVGGLETQYF.

The rearrangement uses TRBV29-1 and TRBJ1-2; 7 nucleotides match TRBD1. CDR1 is SQVTM, CDR2 ANQGSEA, per germline. This CDR3 has 13 amino acids. Trimming took 6 bases from V and 3 from J; bases not matched to a gene: 7. The chain's CDR3 is CSVSDRLDYGYTF. The CDR3, as DNA: TGCAGCGTCTCGGACAGGTTAGACTATGGCTACACCTTC.

The CDR3, as DNA: TGTGCCAGCAGTTACAGGGGAAAGAACACCGGGGAGCTGTTTTTT. Encoded protein: CASSYRGKNTGELFF. The rearrangement joins TRBV27 to TRBJ2-2; 7 bases align to TRBD1. J lost 1 base, V lost 4 bases, and 3 bases had no gene match. The V gene's germline CDR1 is MNHEY and CDR2 SMNVEV (reference sequence). The CDR3 has 15 residues.

The CDR3 protein is CASSFGTAAPLHF. The CDR3 nucleotides read TGTGCCAGCAGCTTCGGGACCGCCGCCCCCCTCCACTTT. The genes are TRBV5-6 and TRBJ1-6, with D possibly TRBD1 on 5 matching bases. V lost 2 bases, J lost 13 bases, and 13 bases lay in between. Germline-derived CDR1 and CDR2 are SGHDT and YYEEEE. The CDR3 loop spans 13 amino acids.

The chain is built from TRBV28 and TRBJ2-7; the D gene could be TRBD1 or TRBD2 (6 bases each). Germline V lookup: CDR1 MDHEN, CDR2 SYDVKM. The CDR3 totals 14 residues. Trimming took 10 bases from V and 3 from J, leaving 19 bases between them. As DNA, the CDR3 is TGTGCCACCACCTCCCCACAGGGACTCTACGAGCAGTACTTC. It specifies CATTSPQGLYEQYF.

This chain uses TRBV28 with TRBJ1-5; D unresolved. Germline V gene lookup returns CDR1 MDHEN and CDR2 SYDVKM. There are 15 residues in the CDR3. V lost 6 bases and J lost 3, with 15 bases in between. CDR3 in amino acids: CASSFPDGLNQPQHF. In DNA form, the CDR3 reads TGTGCCAGCAGCTTTCCGGACGGGCTCAATCAGCCCCAGCATTTT.

This sequence joins TRBV20-1 and TRBJ1-1; a possible D gene is TRBD1 (5 bases). Germline loops: CDR1 DFQATT, CDR2 SNEGSKA (reference sequence). V shed 3 bases and J shed 3 bases, with 5 bases lying between them. The CDR3 length is 11 residues. DNA of the CDR3: TGCAGTGCTAGCAGGGACACTGAAGCTTTCTTT. Amino acids: CSASRDTEAFF.

This sequence joins TRBV10-2 and TRBJ2-1, with 14 positions matching TRBD2. Per germline, CDR1 WSHSY and CDR2 SAAADI. V lost 4 bases and J lost 7; bases outside the gene matches: 6. The CDR3 loop spans 16 amino acids. The CDR3 here is CASSGTGTSGGNEQFF. The CDR3 bases are TGCGCCAGCAGTGGGACCGGGACTAGCGGGGGTAATGAGCAGTTCTTC.

This sequence joins TRBV29-1 and TRBJ2-3; 8 bases map to TRBD2. The germline V gene has CDR1 SQVTM and CDR2 ANQGSEA. V dropped 4 bases and J dropped 2; count of bases not matched to a gene: 20. CDR3 length: 19 amino acids. CDR3 sequence: CSVVVGLDYKVPTTDTQYF. CDR3 DNA: TGCAGCGTTGTGGTGGGACTAGATTATAAAGTACCTACCACAGATACGCAGTATTTT.

DNA for the CDR3: TGCGCCAGCAGCTTACAACTAGCGGGAGTAGGGAATGAGCAGTTCTTC. It codes for CASSLQLAGVGNEQFF. V is TRBV5-1 and J is TRBJ2-1; 11 bases agree with TRBD2. CDR1 and CDR2 (germline): SGHRS, YFSETQ. The CDR3 runs to 16 residues. Trimming removed 2 bases from V and 7 bases from J; junction bases left unmatched: 8.

The chain uses TRBV4-1 and TRBJ2-2; D gene ambiguous. V gave up 1 base and J gave up 4 bases, with 22 bases separating them. CDR3 length equals 19 residues. Germline lookup yields CDR1 MGHRA and CDR2 YSYEKL. CDR3 DNA: TGCGCCAGCAGCCAAGCTGGAAAACGTTCCCCAAGCCGCACCGGGGAGCTGTTTTTT. Translation gives CASSQAGKRSPSRTGELFF.

The V and J genes are TRBV5-6 and TRBJ2-2, with TRBD2 matching over 7 bases. Trimming at V came to 3 bases and at J to 7 bases, leaving 0 bases not matched to a gene. Germline V gives CDR1 SGHDT, CDR2 YYEEEE. The CDR3 spans 12 residues. Here the CDR3 DNA reads TGTGCCAGCAGCTCGGGGGGCGGGGAGCTGTTTTTT. It encodes CASSSGGGELFF.

This clone has only a few counts. The V and J genes are TRBV5-6 and TRBJ2-4, with 8 bases fitting TRBD2. In germline, CDR1 is SGHDT, CDR2 YYEEEE. The CDR3 is 15 amino acids. V lost 4 bases to trimming and J lost 4 bases; unmatched junction nucleotides: 7. The CDR3 region is CASSPLPGGKNIQYF. DNA of the CDR3: TGTGCCAGCAGCCCTCTACCGGGGGGGAAAAACATTCAGTACTTC.

V usage is TRBV4-1 and J usage is TRBJ1-6; 8 nucleotides line up with TRBD1. Unmatched junction bases numbered 3, after V lost 1 base and J lost 4 bases. This CDR3 is 16 amino acids long. CDR1 and CDR2 (germline): MGHRA, YSYEKL. This CDR3 reads CASSQGTGKYNSPLHF. CDR3 nucleotides: TGCGCCAGCAGCCAAGGGACAGGGAAGTATAATTCACCCCTCCACTTT.

This chain links TRBV7-3 with TRBJ1-1; D gene ambiguous. V was pared by 5 bases and J by 6 bases, with 19 bases between. Germline CDR1 SGHTA, CDR2 FQGTGA. This CDR3 has 15 amino acids. The CDR3 sequence: CASSPPTRPGSEAFF. The CDR3 coding sequence is TGTGCCAGCAGCCCCCCGACACGGCCGGGGTCTGAAGCTTTCTTT. Variable domain in full (rest from reference TRBV7-3 and TRBJ1-1): GAGVSQTPSNKVTEKGKYVELRCDPISGHTALYWYRQSLGQGPEFLIYFQGTGAADDSGLPNDRFFAVRPEGSVSTLKIQRTERGDSAVYLCASSPPTRPGSEAFFGQGTRLTVV.

CDR3 region: CASSLTGSQPQHF. The CDR3 DNA is TGTGCCAGCAGCCTAACAGGGAGTCAGCCCCAGCATTTT. V is TRBV6-5 and J is TRBJ1-5; TRBD1 might be the D (6 bases). The CDR3 is 13 amino acids. V lost 6 bases and J 6 bases, leaving 12 bases between the germline ends. CDR1 is MNHEY and CDR2 is SVGAGI in the germline V gene.

The chain couples TRBV27 to TRBJ2-6; D unclear. The CDR3 has 15 amino acids. Trimming took 0 bases from V and 4 from J, leaving 7 bases between them. CDR1 is MNHEY and CDR2 is SMNVEV in the germline V gene (reference sequence). The DNA for the CDR3 is TGTGCCAGCAGTTTATCAGGGTTCGGGGCCAACGTCCTGACTTTC. Translated, it gives CASSLSGFGANVLTF.

V usage is TRBV18 and J usage is TRBJ2-1; 10 nucleotides line up with TRBD2. This CDR3 spans 17 amino acids. Germline CDR1 and CDR2: KGHSH and LQKENI. V shed 3 bases, J shed 2 bases, and the junction held 7 bases outside the gene matches. The DNA for the CDR3 is TGTGCCAGCTCACCTCCGATAGCGGGAGGTCCCTACAATGAGCAGTTCTTC. Amino acids: CASSPPIAGGPYNEQFF.

This rearrangement joins TRBV19 to TRBJ2-1; TRBD2 matches at 13 bases. V was pared by 2 bases and J by 2 bases, with 6 bases of the junction left unmatched. There are 18 residues in the CDR3. Germline loops: CDR1 LNHDA, CDR2 SQIVND (reference sequence). CDR3 region: CASSIKTSGGTTYNEQFF. CDR3 DNA sequence: TGTGCCAGTAGTATAAAGACTAGCGGGGGGACTACCTACAATGAGCAGTTCTTC.

The V gene is TRBV7-6, the J gene TRBJ1-3, with a weak D call TRBD1 (5 bases). The CDR3 length is 17 residues. Trimming removed 2 bases from V and 8 bases from J, with 22 bases in between. Germline values: CDR1 SGHVS, CDR2 FNYEAQ. In DNA, the CDR3 is TGTGCCAGCAGCTTACGACGCGGGACGGACCCCTTGGACACCATATATTTT. Translation gives CASSLRRGTDPLDTIYF.

On this clone: The DNA is omitted, as the CDR3 cannot be located on it reliably, and the CDR3 follows TCRdb's listing. The gene calls are TRBV6-5 and TRBJ2-1. The CDR3 spans 13 residues, counting both ends. Per germline, CDR1 MNHEY and CDR2 SVGAGI. This chain's CDR3 is CASSSSDYNEQFF.

The rearrangement joins TRBV27 to TRBJ1-1; D call uncertain. Between the trimmed V and J ends, which lost 5 bases and 2 bases, there was a span of 3 bases. CDR1 and CDR2 (germline): MNHEY, SMNVEV (reference sequence). The CDR3 extends over 11 amino acids. This CDR3 reads CASSHNTEAFF. The CDR3 nucleotides read TGTGCCAGCAGTCATAACACTGAAGCTTTCTTT.

The CDR3 loop reads CASMWTLQGHSNQPQHF. DNA of the CDR3: TGTGCCAGTATGTGGACCTTACAGGGTCATAGCAATCAGCCCCAGCATTTT. The V and J genes are TRBV19 and TRBJ1-5; possibly TRBD1 for D (6 bases). With 7 bases removed from V and 0 bases from J, the gap between germline ends came to 19 bases. Germline V lookup: CDR1 LNHDA, CDR2 SQIVND (reference sequence). The CDR3 sequence is 17 residues long.

The V and J genes are TRBV5-1 and TRBJ2-1, with 12 bases matching TRBD2. J lost 3 bases, V lost 4 bases, and 8 bases had no gene match. This CDR3 has 17 residues. In germline, CDR1 is SGHRS, CDR2 YFSETQ. The CDR3 reads CASSPRTSGKVYNEQFF. CDR3 coding DNA: TGCGCCAGCAGCCCCCGGACTAGCGGGAAAGTCTACAATGAGCAGTTCTTC. The full variable domain, in which reference TRBV5-1 and TRBJ2-1 provide the parts outside the CDR3, is KAGVTQTPRYLIKTRGQQVTLSCSPISGHRSVSWYQQTPGQGLQFLFEYFSETQRNKGNFPGRFSGRQFSNSRSEMNVSTLELGDSALYLCASSPRTSGKVYNEQFFGPGTRLTVL.

This clone was observed a single time. The chain combines TRBV25-1 with TRBJ2-5, with 12 bases that match TRBD2. The V and J ends lost 2 bases and 4 bases, in that order; junction bases with no gene match: 8. The CDR3 extends over 17 amino acids. The germline V gene encodes CDR1 MGHDK and CDR2 SYGVNS. CDR3 bases: TGTGCCAGCAGTGAACGCTCGGGACTAGCGGGCAGAGAGACCCAGTACTTC. Its protein is CASSERSGLAGRETQYF.

The chain carries TRBV10-2 and TRBJ2-7; 9 positions agree with TRBD2. J was trimmed by 1 base and V by 5 bases; bases with no gene match: 3. The CDR3 runs 14 residues. CDR1 and CDR2 from the germline V gene are WSHSY and SAAADI. The DNA of the CDR3 is TGCGCCAGCAGTCCTAGCGGGGCATCCTACGAGCAGTACTTC. Amino acids: CASSPSGASYEQYF.

The CDR3 bases are TGTGCCAGCAGTGTAGGTCTAGCGGGAGGCTACGAGCAGTACTTC. As protein: CASSVGLAGGYEQYF. This chain connects TRBV6-1 to TRBJ2-7; TRBD2 matches 11 bases. The CDR3 is made up of 15 amino acids. Germline CDR1 MNHNS, CDR2 SASEGT. V lost 4 bases to trimming and J lost 3 bases; unmatched junction nucleotides: 5.

This sequence joins TRBV5-4 and TRBJ1-1; D gene uncertain. The CDR3 has 14 amino acids. Germline V CDR1 and CDR2: SGHNT, YYREEE (reference sequence). V was trimmed by 3 bases and J by 1 base, leaving 10 bases between them. CDR3 in amino acids: CASSSIGPNTEAFF. The CDR3 DNA reads TGTGCCAGCAGCTCAATTGGACCGAACACTGAAGCTTTCTTT.

This chain links TRBV4-3 with TRBJ1-1, with D uncertain. V gave up 3 bases and J gave up 3 bases, with 11 bases separating them. The germline V gene has CDR1 LGHNA and CDR2 YSLEER. CDR3 length equals 14 residues. In DNA, the CDR3 is TGCGCCAGCAGCCAGGCTCGTTATTACACTGAAGCTTTCTTT. Translation gives CASSQARYYTEAFF.

The genes are TRBV7-2 and TRBJ1-5; TRBD1 aligns across 9 bases. Germline V gene lookup returns CDR1 SGHTA and CDR2 FQGNSA. There are 14 residues in the CDR3. With 3 bases clipped from V and 5 bases from J, the junction kept 2 bases outside the gene matches. This CDR3 is CASSFGTGYQPQHF. The CDR3 DNA follows: TGTGCCAGCAGCTTCGGGACAGGGTATCAGCCCCAGCATTTT.

This clone was recorded only once. V usage is TRBV30 and J usage is TRBJ2-5; 7 nucleotides agree with TRBD2. Per the germline V gene, CDR1 is GTSNPN and CDR2 is SVGIG (reference sequence). V lost 8 bases and J lost 3; bases outside the gene matches: 9. The CDR3 totals 13 residues. CDR3 in DNA: TGTGCCAGGGCGGGGGATCATAAAGAGACCCAGTACTTC. It is translated as CARAGDHKETQYF. The full variable domain, rest sourced from reference TRBV30 and TRBJ2-5, is SQTIHQWPATLVQPVGSPLSLECTVEGTSNPNLYWYRQAAGRGLQLLFYSVGIGQISSEVPQNLSASRPQDRQFILSSKKLLLSDSGFYLCARAGDHKETQYFGPGTRLLVL.

J is TRBJ2-3 and V is TRBV27, with TRBD2 identical over 8 bases. CDR1 is MNHEY and CDR2 is SMNVEV in the germline V gene (reference sequence). V was pared by 5 bases and J by 6 bases, with 13 bases of the junction left unmatched. CDR3 length: 16 residues. The DNA for the CDR3 is TGTGCCAGCAGTCCTAGTAGCGGGGAACGTACGGATACGCAGTATTTT. Translation: CASSPSSGERTDTQYF.